Each of the 22 T cell receptor beta chains below was sequenced from the same sample in a study of T cell responses to AZD1222 COVID-19 vaccine. Here immunoSEQ multiplex PCR was the method, and the copy in TCRdb shows in-frame clones only, minus some. This table holds 66,000 or so clones, less than 85% found once. The sample here was peripheral blood, taken on day 0 of MenACWY control vaccination. Receptors originate from an adult in good health.

This clone came up once. The V and J genes are TRBV11-2 and TRBJ2-1; D may be TRBD1 (6 bases). The CDR3 has 14 amino acids. Germline CDR1 SGHAT, CDR2 FQNNGV. With 5 bases removed from V and 3 bases from J, the gap between germline ends came to 11 bases. CDR3 in DNA: TGTGCCAGCAGCCCGGACAGCATCTACAATGAGCAGTTCTTC. Its translation: CASSPDSIYNEQFF.

This clone was picked up one time. The chain couples TRBV4-2 to TRBJ1-4; perhaps TRBD1 as D (6 bases). The V and J ends lost 11 bases and 0 bases respectively, with 25 bases between them. CDR1 is LGHNA, CDR2 YNFKEQ, per germline. This CDR3 has 18 residues. This CDR3 reads CAARAGAGATTTNEKLFF. As DNA, the CDR3 is TGTGCCGCGAGGGCGGGGGCAGGGGCGACGACAACTAATGAAAAACTGTTTTTT.

This chain uses TRBV5-1 with TRBJ2-1, with D possibly matching TRBD2 (6 bases). The CDR3 loop spans 16 amino acids. V lost 4 bases to trimming and J lost 8 bases, with 22 bases between them. The V gene's germline CDR1 is SGHRS and CDR2 YFSETQ. CDR3 DNA: TGCGCCAGCAGCGTAAGCGGGCCCGCTCTGGATTATGAGCAGTTCTTC. Translating gives CASSVSGPALDYEQFF.

The gene calls are TRBV18 and TRBJ2-3, with D unclear. The CDR3 loop spans 13 amino acids. Germline loops: CDR1 KGHSH, CDR2 LQKENI. The V gene lost 2 bases and the J gene lost 6 bases, with 9 bases spanning the gap. CDR3: CASSPVRADTQYF. The CDR3 DNA follows: TGTGCCAGCTCACCAGTGCGCGCGGATACGCAGTATTTT.

This clone was detected many times. J is TRBJ1-1 and V is TRBV9; D gene ambiguous. The CDR3 loop spans 15 amino acids. Germline V gene data show CDR1 as SGDLS and CDR2 as YYNGEE. With 2 bases removed from V and 3 bases from J, the gap between germline ends came to 14 bases. CDR3 nucleotides: TGTGCCAGCAGCGTGGACGGACGCTCGGACACTGAAGCTTTCTTT. Translating gives CASSVDGRSDTEAFF.

V and J are TRBV28 and TRBJ1-5, with D hard to call. The germline V gene has CDR1 MDHEN and CDR2 SYDVKM. Trimming removed 0 bases from V and 0 bases from J, with 6 bases in between. The CDR3 runs to 15 residues. The CDR3 region is CASSLWFDSNQPQHF. Here the CDR3 DNA reads TGTGCCAGCAGTTTATGGTTTGATAGCAATCAGCCCCAGCATTTT.

This chain joins TRBV3-1 (or the pseudogene TRBV3-2) and TRBJ2-1; perhaps D is TRBD1 or TRBD2 (5 bases each). The CDR3 is made up of 15 amino acids. V lost 0 bases and J 8 bases, leaving 14 bases between the germline ends. CDR1 is LGHDT, CDR2 YNNKEL, per germline (reference sequence). CDR3 sequence: CASSQDPLARDEQFF. CDR3 DNA sequence: TGTGCCAGCAGCCAAGATCCCCTAGCCAGGGATGAGCAGTTCTTC.

J is TRBJ2-7 and V is TRBV6-6; tentative D call: TRBD1 (6 bases). This CDR3 comprises 14 residues. The germline V gene has CDR1 MNHNY and CDR2 SVGAGI (reference sequence). The V end lost 2 bases, the J end lost 5 bases, and 13 bases lay between the germline ends. Here the CDR3 reads CASSYNQGFDEQYF. The CDR3 DNA reads as TGTGCCAGCAGTTACAACCAGGGGTTCGACGAGCAGTACTTC.

The chain couples TRBV2 to TRBJ2-3; possible D gene TRBD1, 5 bases. Germline V gene lookup returns CDR1 SNHLY and CDR2 FYNNEI. This CDR3 contains 12 residues. Trimming left V 6 bases short and J 3 bases short, with 7 bases between. CDR3 sequence (DNA): TGTGCCAGCAGACAGGAAACAGATACGCAGTATTTT. It is translated as CASRQETDTQYF.

The gene calls are TRBV24-1 and TRBJ2-2, with D possibly TRBD1 on 6 matching bases. This CDR3 comprises 20 residues. V was trimmed by 0 bases and J by 2 bases, leaving 21 bases between them. Germline values: CDR1 KGHDR, CDR2 SFDVKD. The CDR3 spells CATSDLRVDEDRLNTGELFF. The CDR3 DNA reads TGTGCCACCAGTGATTTGAGGGTGGATGAGGACAGACTCAACACCGGGGAGCTGTTTTTT.

The chain combines TRBV6-5 with TRBJ1-2, with TRBD1 as a possible D gene (5 bases). Deletions cut 0 bases from V and 5 bases from J, with 10 bases between. Germline assignment: CDR1 MNHEY and CDR2 SVGAGI. The CDR3 is 14 amino acids. The CDR3 here is CASSYSRRGYGYTF. CDR3 sequence (DNA): TGTGCCAGCAGTTACTCGAGACGGGGGTATGGCTACACCTTC.

The rearrangement uses TRBV11-2 and TRBJ1-3; D remains unclear. The germline CDR1 and CDR2 sequences are SGHAT and FQNNGV. With 0 bases removed from V and 9 bases from J, the gap between germline ends came to 9 bases. This CDR3 has 13 amino acids. The CDR3 nucleotides read TGTGCCAGCAGCTTAGAACATCGGGGCACCATATATTTT. Translated: CASSLEHRGTIYF. The full variable domain, in which reference TRBV11-2 and TRBJ1-3 provide the parts outside the CDR3, is EAGVAQSPRYKIIEKRQSVAFWCNPISGHATLYWYQQILGQGPKLLIQFQNNGVVDDSQLPKDRFSAERLKGVDSTLKIQPAKLEDSAVYLCASSLEHRGTIYFGEGSWLTVV.

V gene TRBV5-4 combines with J gene TRBJ2-7; 10 bases map to TRBD2. Germline trimming cut 0 bases from V and 7 bases from J; bases unmatched to any gene: 4. Germline-derived CDR1 and CDR2 are SGHNT and YYREEE (reference sequence). The CDR3 totals 14 residues. CDR3 DNA: TGTGCCAGCAGCTTGGATCCAGCGGGAGGGGAGCAGTACTTC. As protein: CASSLDPAGGEQYF.

The rearrangement joins TRBV19 to TRBJ2-3; 8 bases agree with TRBD2. The trim removed 5 bases at V and 3 bases at J, leaving 7 bases unmatched. CDR1 and CDR2 (germline): LNHDA, SQIVND (reference sequence). The CDR3 extends over 15 amino acids. CDR3 sequence (DNA): TGTGCCAGTAGTCCAAGGGGACTAGTGACAGATACGCAGTATTTT. Translation gives CASSPRGLVTDTQYF.

The chain combines TRBV18 with TRBJ1-4; D gene unclear. V lost 3 bases, J lost 4 bases, and 12 bases lay in between. Germline V lookup: CDR1 KGHSH, CDR2 LQKENI. CDR3 length equals 15 residues. The CDR3 coding sequence is TGTGCCAGCTCACCTCGGGCAGTTGATAATGAAAAACTGTTTTTT. This translates into CASSPRAVDNEKLFF.

The chain combines TRBV5-1 with TRBJ2-1, with D unresolved. V lost 1 base and J lost 7, with 6 bases in between. Germline-derived CDR1 and CDR2 are SGHRS and YFSETQ. CDR3 length: 12 residues. The CDR3 region has the DNA TGCGCCAGCAGCTTGTCCGGGAATGAGCAGTTCTTC. This sequence encodes CASSLSGNEQFF.

The V call is TRBV5-1, the J call TRBJ2-5; possibly TRBD1 or TRBD2 for D (6 bases each). The CDR3 is 14 amino acids. V lost 7 bases and J 4 bases, leaving 17 bases between the germline ends. Germline V CDR1 and CDR2: SGHRS, YFSETQ. In DNA form, the CDR3 reads TGCGCCAGCTTTCAGAGGGGGGTCGGAGAGACCCAGTACTTC. Residues: CASFQRGVGETQYF.

By sample fraction, this clone is large. V is TRBV7-2 and J is TRBJ2-7; D may be TRBD1 (6 bases). Germline CDR1 is SGHTA and CDR2 is FQGNSA. V lost 0 bases and J lost 5, with 11 bases in between. The CDR3 extends over 14 amino acids. The CDR3 nucleotides read TGTGCCAGCAGCTTAGCCGCAGGGGCCAACGAGCAGTACTTC. The encoded protein is CASSLAAGANEQYF.

V gene TRBV6-2 or TRBV6-3 combines with J gene TRBJ1-1; D not resolved. Trimming shortened V by 2 bases and J by 1 base, and 8 bases separated the two germline ends. The CDR3 spans 14 residues. The germline gives CDR1 MNHEY, CDR2 SVGEGT. DNA of the CDR3: TGTGCCAGCAGTTACAGGAATCGGAACACTGAAGCTTTCTTT. It encodes CASSYRNRNTEAFF.

This sequence joins TRBV18 and TRBJ2-6, with no clear D. The germline V and J ends were trimmed by 3 bases and 2 bases, with 5 bases remaining between them. The germline CDR1 and CDR2 sequences are KGHSH and LQKENI. This CDR3 region has 14 residues. The CDR3 here is CASSPSTGANVLTF. The CDR3 DNA is TGTGCCAGCTCACCCTCTACTGGGGCCAACGTCCTGACTTTC.

V gene TRBV2 combines with J gene TRBJ1-5; D gene uncertain. V gave up 0 bases and J gave up 3 bases, with 9 bases separating them. Germline V gives CDR1 SNHLY, CDR2 FYNNEI. The CDR3 is made up of 15 amino acids. For the CDR3, the DNA is TGTGCCAGCAGTGAAGCGACCGGGATCAATCAGCCCCAGCATTTT. It yields the protein CASSEATGINQPQHF.

The chain is built from TRBV5-4 and TRBJ2-5; a possible D gene is TRBD1 (5 bases). This CDR3 comprises 16 residues. Trimming shortened V by 0 bases and J by 3 bases, and 15 bases separated the two germline ends. CDR1 is SGHNT, CDR2 YYREEE, per germline (reference sequence). The CDR3 nucleotides are TGTGCCAGCAGCTTGGATGCAGGGTTCTCAAAAGAGACCCAGTACTTC. Amino acid sequence: CASSLDAGFSKETQYF. Supplemented by reference TRBV5-4 and TRBJ2-5, the full variable domain reads ETGVTQSPTHLIKTRGQQVTLRCSSQSGHNTVSWYQQALGQGPQFIFQYYREEENGRGNFPPRFSGLQFPNYSSELNVNALELDDSALYLCASSLDAGFSKETQYFGPGTRLLVL.